Described below is a single T cell receptor beta chain sequence and its context. What it recognizes is unknown. One entry per CDR3 protein, called by TCRdb with MiXCR from the 5' RACE reads. This sample has approximately 250,000 distinct CDR3 sequences, with 6.5% found just once. The sample belongs to a study of identical twins. Study results and caveats: With beta out-of-frame sequences, excess sharing by twins was weaker. There is a chance that invariant MAIT and iNKT cells partially muddied zero-insertion analyses.

Trimming stripped 4 bases from V and 1 base from J, with 17 bases between. CDR3 length: 16 residues. Germline CDR1 reads SGHTS; CDR2 reads YDEGEE. These data were likewise used in another study, on T cells expressing NK-cell markers. That source adds: Restricting sorting to alpha-beta TCR T cells was achieved in several experiments by an anti-gamma-delta TCR antibody.

Sequencing was performed on CD8+ T cells sorted from blood. This sequence was found in a woman aged 18-29 years in good health. The rearrangement links TRBV5-8 to TRBJ1-1; D unclear. In DNA form, the CDR3 reads TGTGCCAGCAGCCTGTCGGGTCTTCCCCCGAACACTGAAGCTTTCTTT. Protein sequence: CASSLSGLPPNTEAFF. The variable domain in full, completed from reference TRBV5-8 and TRBJ1-1, reads EAGVTQSPTHLIKTRGQQATLRCSPISGHTSVYWYQQALGLGLQFLLWYDEGEERNRGNFPPRFSGRQFPNYSSELNVNALELEDSALYLCASSLSGLPPNTEAFFGQGTRLTVV.